The rows below give T cell receptor beta chains drawn from one sample of a study of T-cell reconstitution after alpha-beta-depleted transplantation in children. TCRdb reprocessed the PCR reads with MiXCR, giving one entry per CDR3 protein. The sample holds over 550,000 distinct CDR3 sequences, 10% seen once. Sequencing used PBMCs from the stem cell graft donor, obtained from the stem cell graft. The receptor set was obtained from a human donor who donated a stem cell graft to a child with acute myeloid leukemia. Both conserved end residues are part of each CDR3. Each record gives: V gene, D gene, J gene, CDR3 protein. A D gene is named only where the DNA matches it firmly.

>TRBV5-1|TRBD2|TRBJ2-5
CASSLGLAGGQETQYF
>TRBV10-3|TRBD2|TRBJ2-7
CAFWGEGLSEQYF
>TRBV5-1|.|TRBJ2-3
CASSGAGLRTDTQYF
>TRBV28|TRBD2|TRBJ2-5
CASGISGGDQETQYF
>TRBV25-1|.|TRBJ1-2
CASSEYEGSLYGYTF
>TRBV7-9|TRBD1|TRBJ1-2
CASSLGGQGNSYGYTF
>TRBV5-6|TRBD2|TRBJ2-1
CASSLSGRPRSYNEQFF
>TRBV20-1|.|TRBJ1-5
CSARDATRTTDQPQHF
>TRBV30|.|TRBJ2-1
CAWSGDGRNEQFF
>TRBV12-3/TRBV12-4|TRBD2|TRBJ2-1
CASRQPGLAGRNEQFF
>TRBV29-1|.|TRBJ2-1
CSVAEGGANEQFF
>TRBV29-1|TRBD1|TRBJ2-6
CSIDIGQGASGANVLTF
>TRBV7-2|.|TRBJ1-1
CASSLERFEAFF
>TRBV20-1|.|TRBJ2-7
CSGNNPPFYEQYF
>TRBV20-1|TRBD2|TRBJ2-7
CSARESTSGTYEQYF
>TRBV5-1|.|TRBJ2-7
CASREGLGQINEQYF
>TRBV10-3|.|TRBJ1-2
CAISGYSRGGYTF
>TRBV25-1|.|TRBJ2-5
CASSEIGAVQETQYF
>TRBV25-1|.|TRBJ1-6
CASSADIALHF
>TRBV6-1|.|TRBJ2-2
CASAHLAKRGTGELFF
>TRBV2|TRBD1|TRBJ2-3
CAGSAAGTDISDTQYF
>TRBV20-1|.|TRBJ2-1
CSASSWIEEQFF
>TRBV29-1|TRBD1|TRBJ1-4
CSGRTTGAGGLFF
>TRBV27|.|TRBJ2-7
CASSSHRTSYEQYF
>TRBV7-2|TRBD1|TRBJ1-6
CASRYQTGVNSPLHF
>TRBV18|TRBD1|TRBJ2-7
CASSPPRAGGYEQYF
>TRBV20-1|.|TRBJ1-5
CSAPEGYNQPQHF
>TRBV11-2|TRBD2|TRBJ2-3
CASNKRSSGTTDTQYF
>TRBV29-1|TRBD1|TRBJ2-1
CSAVPGQPYNEQFF
>TRBV20-1|.|TRBJ2-3
CSARAMQGRADTQYF
>TRBV10-3|TRBD2|TRBJ2-1
CAISGQREYNEQFF
>TRBV29-1|.|TRBJ2-2
CSVVPKRELFF
>TRBV5-1|.|TRBJ1-4
CASSLYATNEKLFF